The 23 T cell receptor beta chains below were found in one sample sequenced in a study of T cell responses to AZD1222 COVID-19 vaccine. Profiling relied on immunoSEQ multiplex PCR, and the TCRdb table lists in-frame clones only, not all of them. The sample contains fewer than 250,000 clones, roughly 92% of which appear only once. Here the sequenced sample was peripheral blood, taken on day 0 of AZD1222 vaccination. Every receptor here comes from an adult in good health.

The chain employs TRBV5-1 and TRBJ1-2; the D gene is possibly TRBD1 (5 bases). The CDR3 runs 15 residues. CDR1 is SGHRS, CDR2 YFSETQ, per germline. Trimming took off 0 bases at V and 4 bases at J, with 13 bases between the two ends. The CDR3 DNA sequence: TGCGCCAGCAGCTTGGCCGAGGGGTCTGGCTATGGCTACACCTTC. Translated: CASSLAEGSGYGYTF.

This clone appeared a few times. The genes are TRBV7-2 and TRBJ1-5, with D possibly TRBD1 on 6 matching bases. The germline V and J ends were trimmed by 1 base and 7 bases, with 14 bases remaining between them. Germline V gives CDR1 SGHTA, CDR2 FQGNSA. The CDR3 covers 15 residues. CDR3 nucleotide sequence: TGTGCCAGCAGCTTAGGGGGGGGCGCCGGACAGCCCCAGCATTTT. Protein: CASSLGGGAGQPQHF.

This clone was detected once. V usage is TRBV7-2 and J usage is TRBJ1-1, with 9 bases lining up with TRBD1. J was trimmed by 7 bases and V by 3 bases; bases with no gene match: 3. This CDR3 contains 13 residues. Germline V gene lookup returns CDR1 SGHTA and CDR2 FQGNSA. The CDR3 nucleotides are TGTGCCAGCAGCTTTGACAGGGGGGGTGAAGCTTTCTTT. Translated: CASSFDRGGEAFF.

This rearrangement joins TRBV7-2 to TRBJ2-2, with D perhaps matching TRBD1 (6 bases). The CDR3 has 15 amino acids. Germline assignment: CDR1 SGHTA and CDR2 FQGNSA. The V end was cut by 5 bases, the J end by 5 bases, with 15 bases between. CDR3 region: CASSLGQSRTGELFF. The CDR3 nucleotides are TGTGCCAGCAGCCTTGGACAGAGCAGAACCGGGGAGCTGTTTTTT.

The chain has TRBV7-5 and TRBJ1-2. TRBV7-5 is shown as a pseudogene. This CDR3 comprises 17 residues. The CDR3 DNA sequence: TGTGTCAGAAGCGCCCGTGAGGTGCAATTTGGTCGATATGGCTACACCTTC. It translates to CVRSAREVQFGRYGYTF.

This clone was recorded only once. The chain carries TRBV5-4 and TRBJ2-5; D might be TRBD2 (7 bases). The CDR3 is 15 amino acids. Trimming removed 2 bases at V and 4 bases at J, with 15 bases between. CDR1 and CDR2 from the germline V gene are SGHNT and YYREEE (reference sequence). The CDR3 spells CASSFRVGGRETQYF. The CDR3 DNA reads as TGTGCCAGCAGCTTTCGGGTGGGGGGGCGAGAGACCCAGTACTTC.

The V and J genes are TRBV29-1 and TRBJ2-2; D remains unclear. Germline V gene lookup returns CDR1 SQVTM and CDR2 ANQGSEA. The CDR3 extends over 15 amino acids. Trimming took off 4 bases at V and 2 bases at J, with 14 bases between the two ends. CDR3 loop: CSVVAVLGNTGELFF. As DNA, the CDR3 is TGCAGCGTTGTAGCCGTTCTTGGAAACACCGGGGAGCTGTTTTTT.

V is TRBV6-5 and J is TRBJ2-7; tentatively, D is TRBD1 (6 bases). CDR3 length: 14 residues. Per germline, CDR1 MNHEY and CDR2 SVGAGI. The V and J ends lost 7 bases and 5 bases respectively, with 18 bases between them. CDR3 nucleotide sequence: TGTGCCAGCACTTTCGTACAGGGTGCCGACGAGCAGTACTTC. Encoded protein: CASTFVQGADEQYF.

This clone was recorded a few times. DNA of the CDR3: TGTGCCAGCAGTCCCGGGGGGGCTGCGGAAGAGACCCAGTACTTC. Translating gives CASSPGGAAEETQYF. The chain employs TRBV6-5 and TRBJ2-5; 8 positions match TRBD2. Germline CDR1 and CDR2: MNHEY and SVGAGI. The CDR3 sequence is 15 residues long. The V gene end was trimmed by 5 bases and the J gene end by 3 bases; junction bases not matched to a gene: 8.

This chain joins TRBV2 and TRBJ1-6, with a weak D call TRBD1 (5 bases). Germline lookup yields CDR1 SNHLY and CDR2 FYNNEI. The CDR3 runs 15 residues. Deletions cut 4 bases from V and 10 bases from J, with 17 bases between. Here the CDR3 DNA reads TGTGCCAGCAGTGGTGCGGGGCGTCGGGGATCACCCCTCCACTTT. It is translated as CASSGAGRRGSPLHF.

This chain uses TRBV19 with TRBJ1-2; D is unclear. Trimming left V 6 bases short and J 1 base short, with 9 bases between. The germline V gene encodes CDR1 LNHDA and CDR2 SQIVND (reference sequence). This CDR3 spans 13 amino acids. The CDR3 loop reads CASSLQLNYGYTF. As DNA, the CDR3 is TGTGCCAGTAGCCTACAACTTAACTATGGCTACACCTTC.

The V gene is TRBV28, the J gene TRBJ1-6; D gene ambiguous. Germline-derived CDR1 and CDR2 are MDHEN and SYDVKM. With 7 bases removed from V and 8 bases from J, the gap between germline ends came to 9 bases. CDR3 size: 12 residues. The CDR3, as DNA: TGTGCCAGCACGCCCGGGGATTCACCCCTCCACTTT. It codes for CASTPGDSPLHF.

The rearrangement links TRBV28 to TRBJ1-5, with D uncertain. Trimming shortened V by 4 bases and J by 0 bases, and 16 bases separated the two germline ends. Per the germline V gene, CDR1 is MDHEN and CDR2 is SYDVKM. The CDR3 extends over 17 amino acids. Here the CDR3 reads CASSSGWSTNSNQPQHF. CDR3 DNA: TGTGCCAGCAGTTCTGGATGGAGCACCAATAGCAATCAGCCCCAGCATTTT.

The CDR3, as DNA: TGCGCCAGCAGCCAAGTCGGCGGGGGAGACGAGCAGTACTTC. Amino acids: CASSQVGGGDEQYF. This rearrangement joins TRBV4-3 to TRBJ2-7; 7 bases are a match to TRBD2. In germline, CDR1 is LGHNA, CDR2 YSLEER. This CDR3 spans 14 amino acids. Losses at the gene ends were 1 base for V and 5 bases for J; bases not matched to a gene: 5.

DNA of the CDR3: TGCAGCGTTGGGGGGGGGACAGGGAATTCACCCCTCCACTTT. Protein sequence: CSVGGGTGNSPLHF. The rearrangement joins TRBV29-1 to TRBJ1-6; TRBD1 matches at 9 bases. Trimming took 4 bases from V and 7 from J; bases not matched to a gene: 5. CDR1 SQVTM and CDR2 ANQGSEA come from the germline V gene. The CDR3 runs 14 residues. Filled out from reference TRBV29-1 and TRBJ1-6, the complete variable domain reads SAVISQKPSRDICQRGTSLTIQCQVDSQVTMMFWYRQQPGQSLTLIATANQGSEATYESGFVIDKFPISRPNLTFSTLTVSNMSPEDSSIYLCSVGGGTGNSPLHFGNGTRLTVT.

The V call is TRBV3-1 (or the pseudogene TRBV3-2), the J call TRBJ2-3; 8 bases line up with TRBD2. The CDR3 extends over 15 amino acids. CDR1 and CDR2 (germline): LGHDT, YNNKEL (reference sequence). Trimming took 0 bases from V and 6 from J; bases not matched to a gene: 5. The CDR3 region is CASSQDGTRYDTQYF. CDR3 bases: TGTGCCAGCAGCCAAGATGGGACTAGATACGATACGCAGTATTTT.

This sequence joins TRBV7-8 and TRBJ2-3; D not resolved. The CDR3 totals 13 residues. The germline V gene has CDR1 SGHVS and CDR2 FQNEAQ. Trimming took 1 base from V and 4 from J, leaving 6 bases between them. The CDR3 here is CASSLGLADTQYF. DNA for the CDR3: TGTGCCAGCAGCTTAGGGCTGGCAGATACGCAGTATTTT.

The gene calls are TRBV7-9 and TRBJ2-7, with D perhaps matching TRBD2 (5 bases). There are 14 residues in the CDR3. Trimming stripped 5 bases from V and 3 bases from J, with 14 bases between. Germline V gene lookup returns CDR1 SEHNR and CDR2 FQNEAQ (reference sequence). CDR3 sequence (DNA): TGTGCCAGCAGCCCCCGGACGGGGATCTACGAGCAGTACTTC. Translated, it gives CASSPRTGIYEQYF. The entire variable domain, with the rest obtained from reference TRBV7-9 and TRBJ2-7, is as follows: DTGVSQNPRHKITKRGQNVTFRCDPISEHNRLYWYRQTLGQGPEFLTYFQNEAQLEKSRLLSDRFSAERPKGSFSTLEIQRTEQGDSAMYLCASSPRTGIYEQYFGPGTRLTVT.

This rearrangement joins TRBV2 to TRBJ1-2; D uncertain. Trimming took off 8 bases at V and 3 bases at J, with 13 bases between the two ends. CDR1 and CDR2 from the germline V gene are SNHLY and FYNNEI. The CDR3 loop spans 13 amino acids. The DNA of the CDR3 is TGTGCCAGCGGGCCCCAGCGAGACTATGGCTACACCTTC. It codes for CASGPQRDYGYTF.

This rearrangement joins TRBV7-9 to TRBJ1-5; 7 bases are a match to TRBD1. The CDR3 totals 13 residues. Unmatched junction bases numbered 4, after V lost 5 bases and J lost 6 bases. Germline V CDR1 and CDR2: SEHNR, FQNEAQ (reference sequence). CDR3 region: CASSVQGLQPQHF. Written as DNA, the CDR3 is TGTGCCAGCAGCGTACAGGGGCTTCAGCCCCAGCATTTT.

The chain carries TRBV7-8 and TRBJ2-3; a weak D match, TRBD2 (5 bases). The V gene lost 7 bases and the J gene lost 3 bases, with 11 bases spanning the gap. CDR3 size: 13 residues. Germline V gene sequence: CDR1 SGHVS, CDR2 FQNEAQ. In DNA form, the CDR3 reads TGTGCCAGCATTCTCGGGGTGACAGATACGCAGTATTTT. Protein: CASILGVTDTQYF.

The chain recombines TRBV2 with TRBJ2-1; D is undetermined. V was pared by 8 bases and J by 5 bases, with 7 bases between. The CDR3 extends over 11 amino acids. Germline V gives CDR1 SNHLY, CDR2 FYNNEI. This CDR3 is CASGEHNEQFF. The CDR3 DNA reads as TGTGCCAGCGGCGAGCACAATGAGCAGTTCTTC. The full variable domain, completed using reference TRBV2 and TRBJ2-1, is EPEVTQTPSHQVTQMGQEVILRCVPISNHLYFYWYRQILGQKVEFLVSFYNNEISEKSEIFDDQFSVERPDGSNFTLKIRSTKLEDSAMYFCASGEHNEQFFGPGTRLTVL.

The V and J genes are TRBV5-1 and TRBJ2-1, with unresolved D. The CDR3 contains 13 residues. From germline, CDR1 is SGHRS and CDR2 YFSETQ. Trimming took 4 bases from V and 5 from J, leaving 10 bases between them. Here the CDR3 reads CASSASAHNEQFF. CDR3 sequence (DNA): TGCGCCAGCAGCGCCTCGGCCCACAATGAGCAGTTCTTC.